This T cell receptor beta chain was documented in a study of cytotoxic CD8 clonotypes in ibrutinib-treated CLL. Assay used: immunoSEQ multiplex PCR; TCRdb lists only in-frame clones, some missing. The table shows some 310,000 clones, with 70% to 80% occurring only once. Cryopreserved PBMCs provided 2 to 2.5 micrograms of genomic DNA for the TCR beta libraries. Germline V gives CDR1 LGHNA, CDR2 YSLEER. The CDR3 is 14 residues long. V dropped 4 bases and J dropped 4; count of bases not matched to a gene: 4. The receptor's source is a human donor with chronic lymphocytic leukemia. The starting material was PBMCs, obtained before ibrutinib treatment. This chain connects TRBV4-3 to TRBJ1-1; TRBD1 matches at 9 bases. CDR3 in amino acids: CASSLSTGGTEAFF. CDR3 sequence (DNA): TGCGCCAGCAGCCTCTCGACAGGGGGCACTGAAGCTTTCTTT.